This T cell receptor (beta chain) was documented in a study of molecular identifiers for immune sequencing clone quantification. The CDR3 sequence is 16 residues long. J was trimmed by 0 bases and V by 7 bases; bases with no gene match: 6. Germline V gives CDR1 MNHEY, CDR2 SVGEGT. TCR libraries were built in bulk with a published protocol and specific TCR primers. MiXCR, run by TCRdb on the PCR reads, gives a single entry per CDR3 protein. This repertoire shows just under 650,000 distinct CDR3 sequences, 20% found once; its top ten account for around 0.9%. Sequences were obtained from naive CD8+ T cells from blood, with Jurkat cell RNA spiked in. Described subset: FACS-sorted CD8+CD4-CCR7+CD45RA+ naive T cells. The clonotype originates from a human donor in good health. Some libraries in this study had Jurkat cell RNA spiked in. The gene calls are TRBV6-2 or TRBV6-3 and TRBJ2-2, with 9 bases matching TRBD1. The CDR3, as DNA: TGTGCCAGCAAAGGAACAGGGGGCGCGAACACCGGGGAGCTGTTTTTT. Its protein product is CASKGTGGANTGELFF.